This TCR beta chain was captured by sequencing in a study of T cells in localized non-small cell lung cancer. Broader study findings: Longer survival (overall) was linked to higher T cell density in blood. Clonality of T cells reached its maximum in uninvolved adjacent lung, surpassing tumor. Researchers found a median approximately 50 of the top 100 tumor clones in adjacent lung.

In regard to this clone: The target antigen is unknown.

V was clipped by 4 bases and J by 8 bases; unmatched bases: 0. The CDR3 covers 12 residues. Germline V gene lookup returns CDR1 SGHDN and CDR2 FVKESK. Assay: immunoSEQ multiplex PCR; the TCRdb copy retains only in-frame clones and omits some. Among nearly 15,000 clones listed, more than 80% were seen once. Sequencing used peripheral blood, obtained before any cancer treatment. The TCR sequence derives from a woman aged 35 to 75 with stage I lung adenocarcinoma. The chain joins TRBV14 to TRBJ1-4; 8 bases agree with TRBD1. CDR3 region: CASSRTGEKLFF. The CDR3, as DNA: TGTGCCAGCAGCCGGACAGGGGAAAAACTGTTTTTT.